The 30 T cell receptor beta chains below come from one sample, sequenced in a study of blood T cell repertoires in COVID-19. Generated by immunoSEQ multiplex PCR, the TCRdb table keeps only in-frame clones and is missing some. Among roughly 440,000 clones listed, about nine tenths were seen once. Sequencing was carried out using peripheral blood. Every receptor here comes from a woman aged 45-65 years with COVID-19, enrolled during active disease.

The rearrangement links TRBV18 to TRBJ2-1; D is perhaps TRBD2 (5 bases). This CDR3 is 15 amino acids long. Trimming shortened V by 3 bases and J by 2 bases, and 11 bases separated the two germline ends. From germline, CDR1 is KGHSH and CDR2 LQKENI. The CDR3 DNA follows: TGTGCCAGCTCACCGGAGGATTTTACCTACAATGAGCAGTTCTTC. Residues: CASSPEDFTYNEQFF.

Here the CDR3 DNA reads TGCGCCAGCAGCCAACCAGGATTTGAAAAACTGTTTTTT. Its translation is CASSQPGFEKLFF. The chain is built from TRBV4-1 and TRBJ1-4; no firm D call. CDR1 and CDR2 from the germline V gene are MGHRA and YSYEKL. The CDR3 length is 13 residues. V lost 2 bases and J 7 bases, leaving 8 bases between the germline ends.

The chain is built from TRBV7-6 and TRBJ2-7; maybe TRBD1 (5 bases). CDR1 and CDR2 from the germline V gene are SGHVS and FNYEAQ. Trimming took 4 bases from V and 3 from J, leaving 10 bases between them. The CDR3 spans 13 residues. The CDR3 reads CASSSRQNYEQYF. In nucleotides, the CDR3 is TGTGCCAGCAGCTCCCGACAGAACTACGAGCAGTACTTC.

The chain is built from TRBV11-3 and TRBJ2-1; TRBD2 might be the D (5 bases). V was shortened by 5 bases and J by 10 bases, with 15 bases between the two germline ends. CDR3 length equals 13 residues. CDR1 is SGHNT and CDR2 is YENEEA in the germline V gene. CDR3 sequence reads: CASSRTSGYEQFF. CDR3 sequence (DNA): TGTGCCAGCAGCCGAACTTCGGGATACGAGCAGTTCTTC.

The chain couples TRBV3-1 (or the pseudogene TRBV3-2) to TRBJ1-2, with TRBD1 matching over 7 bases. The CDR3 contains 13 residues. Germline V gives CDR1 LGHDT, CDR2 YNNKEL (reference sequence). Trimming removed 3 bases from V and 8 bases from J; junction bases left unmatched: 6. The CDR3 DNA reads TGTGCCAGCAGCCAGGGGACAGCCTCGGGCTACACCTTC. The encoded protein is CASSQGTASGYTF.

The chain is built from TRBV9 and TRBJ1-2, with D perhaps matching TRBD1 (6 bases). The CDR3 covers 15 residues. Between the trimmed V and J ends, which lost 1 base and 6 bases, there was a span of 16 bases. From germline, CDR1 is SGDLS and CDR2 YYNGEE. The CDR3 DNA reads TGTGCCAGCAGCGTAACCCCTGGGGGGGCCAATGGCTACACCTTC. As protein: CASSVTPGGANGYTF.

V gene TRBV30 combines with J gene TRBJ1-6, with D possibly matching TRBD1 (5 bases). The CDR3 runs to 14 residues. The ends were cut back, 1 base at V and 10 bases at J, with 14 bases in the middle. Germline V gene data show CDR1 as GTSNPN and CDR2 as SVGIG (reference sequence). CDR3 residues: CAWSGAVEGSPLHF. In nucleotides, the CDR3 is TGTGCCTGGAGTGGAGCGGTGGAGGGGTCACCCCTCCACTTT.

The J gene is TRBJ1-2, the V gene TRBV19, with 8 bases that match TRBD1. This CDR3 has 16 residues. V trimming: 1 base; J trimming: 2 bases; junction bases outside the gene matches: 6. Germline lookup yields CDR1 LNHDA and CDR2 SQIVND (reference sequence). Here the CDR3 DNA reads TGTGCCAGTAGTATAGTTTACGGACAGGGAAACTATGGCTACACCTTC. Amino acid sequence: CASSIVYGQGNYGYTF. The full variable domain, in which reference TRBV19 and TRBJ1-2 provide the parts outside the CDR3, is DGGITQSPKYLFRKEGQNVTLSCEQNLNHDAMYWYRQDPGQGLRLIYYSQIVNDFQKGDIAEGYSVSREKKESFPLTVTSAQKNPTAFYLCASSIVYGQGNYGYTFGSGTRLTVV.

This chain joins TRBV24-1 and TRBJ1-2; a weak D match, TRBD1 (5 bases). The germline V and J ends were trimmed by 2 bases and 8 bases, with 14 bases remaining between them. CDR3 length: 14 amino acids. The germline CDR1 and CDR2 sequences are KGHDR and SFDVKD. CDR3 nucleotide sequence: TGTGCCACCAGTGATTCGTGGGGCCCTTACGGCTACACCTTC. Translated: CATSDSWGPYGYTF.

J is TRBJ2-2 and V is TRBV30; D might be TRBD1 (6 bases). Trimming pared 6 bases from V and 4 bases from J, leaving 18 bases between. Per the germline V gene, CDR1 is GTSNPN and CDR2 is SVGIG (reference sequence). The CDR3 has 15 residues. CDR3 in amino acids: CACPPSRTATGELFF. CDR3 DNA: TGTGCCTGCCCTCCCTCCCGGACAGCCACCGGGGAGCTGTTTTTT.

The V call is TRBV4-1, the J call TRBJ1-2; no clear D gene. Germline V gene lookup returns CDR1 MGHRA and CDR2 YSYEKL. The CDR3 length is 12 residues. Trimming shortened V by 5 bases and J by 4 bases, and 8 bases separated the two germline ends. CDR3 sequence: CASSAGFYGYTF. The CDR3 DNA reads as TGCGCCAGCAGCGCGGGGTTCTATGGCTACACCTTC.

V usage is TRBV27 and J usage is TRBJ1-2; D possibly corresponds to TRBD1 (6 bases). This CDR3 has 14 amino acids. Germline CDR1 is MNHEY and CDR2 is SMNVEV (reference sequence). The V end lost 5 bases, the J end lost 0 bases, and 10 bases lay between the germline ends. In nucleotides, the CDR3 is TGTGCCAGCAGTCGGACAGAAACTAACTATGGCTACACCTTC. Translated, it gives CASSRTETNYGYTF.

The chain employs TRBV20-1 and TRBJ2-1; tentatively, D is TRBD2 (6 bases). CDR1 is DFQATT, CDR2 SNEGSKA, per germline (reference sequence). Trimming left V 3 bases short and J 13 bases short, with 13 bases between. The CDR3 extends over 11 amino acids. The CDR3 reads CSARMGEAQFF. As DNA, the CDR3 is TGCAGTGCTAGGATGGGGGAGGCTCAGTTCTTC.

J is TRBJ1-3 and V is TRBV11-2; D possibly corresponds to TRBD1 (6 bases). Trimming cost V 1 base and J 7 bases, with 17 bases left between them. The CDR3 length is 16 residues. Germline CDR1 and CDR2: SGHAT and FQNNGV. The CDR3 bases are TGTGCCAGCAGCTTAGTAGGACAGAACCGCTGGAACACCATATATTTT. Protein: CASSLVGQNRWNTIYF. Variable domain in full (rest from reference TRBV11-2 and TRBJ1-3): EAGVAQSPRYKIIEKRQSVAFWCNPISGHATLYWYQQILGQGPKLLIQFQNNGVVDDSQLPKDRFSAERLKGVDSTLKIQPAKLEDSAVYLCASSLVGQNRWNTIYFGEGSWLTVV.

This chain uses TRBV29-1 with TRBJ1-1; no reliable D call. The germline V gene encodes CDR1 SQVTM and CDR2 ANQGSEA. CDR3 length: 10 amino acids. V dropped 4 bases and J dropped 8 bases, with 8 bases sitting between them. The CDR3 region is CSVGAGEAFF. As DNA, the CDR3 is TGCAGCGTTGGCGCGGGGGAAGCTTTCTTT.

This clone came up once. The V and J genes are TRBV10-2 and TRBJ1-1, with 8 positions matching TRBD1. The junction had 7 bases not matched to a gene; V was cut back by 7 bases and J by 6 bases. This CDR3 is built from 13 residues. Germline lookup yields CDR1 WSHSY and CDR2 SAAADI. CDR3 in DNA: TGCGCCAGCACAGACAGGGGATTTTCTGAAGCTTTCTTT. Its protein is CASTDRGFSEAFF.

The chain couples TRBV29-1 to TRBJ2-7; tentatively, D is TRBD2 (6 bases). The CDR3 spans 11 residues. V was pared by 7 bases and J by 6 bases, with 13 bases between. Germline V gives CDR1 SQVTM, CDR2 ANQGSEA. The CDR3 coding sequence is TGCAGCGGGGTGGGGGGAGGCGAGCAGTACTTC. The encoded protein is CSGVGGGEQYF.

The rearrangement joins TRBV20-1 to TRBJ1-1, with no clear D. V lost 2 bases and J 4 bases, leaving 5 bases between the germline ends. CDR1 DFQATT and CDR2 SNEGSKA come from the germline V gene (reference sequence). This CDR3 contains 11 residues. The CDR3 DNA is TGCAGTGCTAGATCGAGCACTGAAGCTTTCTTT. Translated: CSARSSTEAFF.

This sequence joins TRBV2 and TRBJ1-4; D is undetermined. The V end was cut by 7 bases, the J end by 12 bases, with 12 bases between. Germline V gene lookup returns CDR1 SNHLY and CDR2 FYNNEI. The length of the CDR3 is 11 residues. CDR3 in DNA: TGTGCCAGCACCACAGCCAGAGAACTGTTTTTT. It codes for CASTTARELFF.

The rearrangement uses TRBV28 and TRBJ1-2; D perhaps matches TRBD1 (5 bases). CDR1 MDHEN and CDR2 SYDVKM come from the germline V gene. The V end was cut by 5 bases, the J end by 2 bases, with 6 bases between. The CDR3 consists of 12 residues. The CDR3: CASSTGNYGYTF. In nucleotides, the CDR3 is TGTGCCAGCAGTACAGGAAACTATGGCTACACCTTC.

This clone was counted once. This sequence joins TRBV5-4 and TRBJ2-3, with TRBD2 identical over 11 bases. The J segment lost 7 bases and the V segment lost 3 bases, leaving 10 bases of the junction unmatched. CDR1 is SGHNT, CDR2 YYREEE, per germline (reference sequence). This CDR3 has 16 residues. The CDR3 region has the DNA TGTGCCAGCAGCTCCACTAGCGGGGGCGTCCTGAATACGCAGTATTTT. It yields the protein CASSSTSGGVLNTQYF.

The chain links TRBV7-9 to TRBJ1-4, with D possibly matching TRBD1 (6 bases). The CDR3 totals 14 residues. V dropped 3 bases and J dropped 7 bases, with 12 bases sitting between them. Germline-derived CDR1 and CDR2 are SEHNR and FQNEAQ (reference sequence). DNA for the CDR3: TGTGCCAGCAGCTTGGGCAGGGGTTTTGAAAAACTGTTTTTT. The encoded protein is CASSLGRGFEKLFF.

This clone came up a few times. This sequence joins TRBV4-1 and TRBJ1-2; D is ambiguous. The germline V gene encodes CDR1 MGHRA and CDR2 YSYEKL. V was clipped by 8 bases and J by 0 bases, with 13 bases between them. CDR3 length: 14 residues. CDR3 bases: TGCGCCAGCCGTCGCCCAGGCTCTAACTATGGCTACACCTTC. As protein: CASRRPGSNYGYTF.

This clone was picked up a small number of times. This chain connects TRBV18 to TRBJ1-1; 7 bases align to TRBD1. The CDR3 loop spans 14 amino acids. With V trimmed by 4 bases and J by 5 bases, 7 bases remained unmatched. Germline loops: CDR1 KGHSH, CDR2 LQKENI. The CDR3 sequence: CASSRLEGATEAFF. CDR3 DNA: TGTGCCAGCTCACGCTTAGAGGGGGCTACTGAAGCTTTCTTT.

The V call is TRBV2, the J call TRBJ2-1; TRBD2 might be the D (6 bases). Germline assignment: CDR1 SNHLY and CDR2 FYNNEI. The ends were cut back, 11 bases at V and 11 bases at J, with 22 bases in the middle. CDR3 length equals 13 residues. CDR3 in amino acids: CAGGTLSLMQQFF. In DNA form, the CDR3 reads TGTGCCGGGGGGACTCTTTCACTAATGCAGCAGTTCTTC.

The CDR3 DNA reads TGTGCCAGCAGCCAAAGCGGGCAGAATGAGCAGTTCTTC. This codes for CASSQSGQNEQFF. The chain recombines TRBV3-1 (or the pseudogene TRBV3-2) with TRBJ2-1, with D possibly matching TRBD2 (6 bases). The CDR3 loop spans 13 amino acids. Germline V gene sequence: CDR1 LGHDT, CDR2 YNNKEL (reference sequence). The V end lost 2 bases, the J end lost 7 bases, and 9 bases lay between the germline ends.

The chain couples TRBV6-5 to TRBJ1-2; TRBD1 matches at 8 bases. Per the germline V gene, CDR1 is MNHEY and CDR2 is SVGAGI. Losses at the gene ends were 5 bases for V and 7 bases for J; bases not matched to a gene: 9. CDR3 length: 14 residues. The CDR3: CASSTMTGARGYTF. For the CDR3, the DNA is TGTGCCAGCAGTACTATGACAGGGGCGCGTGGCTACACCTTC.

In regard to this clone: Other nucleotide sequences from this sample produce the same CDR3. The V and J genes are TRBV12-3 or TRBV12-4 and TRBJ1-1; D is uncertain. The CDR3 covers 13 residues. The V gene lost 5 bases and the J gene lost 0 bases, with 7 bases spanning the gap. The CDR3 nucleotides are TGTGCCAGCAGTCTCAGGTTGAACACTGAAGCTTTCTTT. Translating gives CASSLRLNTEAFF.

The chain has TRBV7-9 and TRBJ1-2, with 8 bases identical to TRBD1. V lost 2 bases, J lost 7 bases, and 18 bases stayed unmatched. The CDR3 is 18 residues long. CDR1 is SEHNR, CDR2 FQNEAQ, per germline (reference sequence). The CDR3 reads CASSLFYGGQAILLGYTF. The CDR3 DNA sequence: TGTGCCAGCAGCTTATTTTATGGGGGACAGGCTATCCTGCTTGGCTACACCTTC. The variable domain in full, with the rest retrieved from reference TRBV7-9 and TRBJ1-2, is DTGVSQNPRHKITKRGQNVTFRCDPISEHNRLYWYRQTLGQGPEFLTYFQNEAQLEKSRLLSDRFSAERPKGSFSTLEIQRTEQGDSAMYLCASSLFYGGQAILLGYTFGSGTRLTVV.

This clone has only a few counts. The chain is built from TRBV19 and TRBJ2-4; maybe TRBD2 (7 bases). The CDR3 sequence is 17 residues long. Trimming removed 3 bases from V and 0 bases from J, with 15 bases in between. CDR1 is LNHDA, CDR2 SQIVND, per germline (reference sequence). In nucleotides, the CDR3 is TGTGCCAGTAGTATGATACAGGGAGGGAAAGCCAAAAACATTCAGTACTTC. Translated, it gives CASSMIQGGKAKNIQYF.